Each of the 8 T cell receptor beta chains below was sequenced from the same sample in a study of shared clonotypes between healthy human individuals. Profiled with immunoSEQ multiplex PCR; TCRdb holds only in-frame clones, not every one. The table lists 170,000 or so clones, about 66% of them singletons, with more than 9% in the top ten. The material sequenced was memory CD4+ T cells sorted from blood. The subset here: CD45RA-negative fraction. The receptors originated from a young man in good health.

The chain couples TRBV28 to TRBJ2-1, with 8 bases lining up with TRBD2. The CDR3 runs to 17 residues. Germline assignment: CDR1 MDHEN and CDR2 SYDVKM. With V trimmed by 3 bases and J by 10 bases, 17 bases remained unmatched. The CDR3 loop is CASSFSTLAGTQSEQFF. DNA for the CDR3: TGTGCCAGCAGTTTTAGCACTTTAGCGGGAACACAATCGGAGCAGTTCTTC.

CDR3 sequence: CASSVFQGVDEQFF. CDR3 DNA sequence: TGTGCCAGCAGTGTTTTCCAGGGGGTGGATGAGCAGTTCTTC. V gene TRBV2 combines with J gene TRBJ2-1, with 7 bases identical to TRBD1. Losses at the gene ends were 4 bases for V and 8 bases for J; bases not matched to a gene: 8. Germline assignment: CDR1 SNHLY and CDR2 FYNNEI. This CDR3 contains 14 residues.

The rearrangement uses TRBV6-1 and TRBJ1-2, with 7 bases aligning to TRBD1. V was clipped by 2 bases and J by 8 bases; unmatched bases: 8. The CDR3 runs to 14 residues. Germline V gene sequence: CDR1 MNHNS, CDR2 SASEGT. The CDR3 here is CASSENRGRDGYTF. The CDR3 DNA sequence: TGTGCCAGCAGTGAAAACAGGGGAAGGGACGGCTACACCTTC.

A few counts support this clone. One end of the junction varies from germline; a read error may be responsible. The chain employs TRBV9 and TRBJ2-3, with unresolved D. Germline assignment: CDR1 SGDLS and CDR2 YYNGEE. The CDR3 has 11 residues. CDR3 bases: TGCCCCTCCCGGAAAGGGAATACGCAGTATTTT. Protein: CPSRKGNTQYF.

The V call is TRBV5-1, the J call TRBJ2-1; TRBD2 aligns across 8 bases. The V gene's germline CDR1 is SGHRS and CDR2 YFSETQ. This CDR3 is built from 16 residues. The V segment lost 4 bases and the J segment 2 bases; nucleotides outside the gene matches: 8. The CDR3 protein is CASSKDSSGAYNEQFF. The CDR3 nucleotides are TGCGCCAGCAGCAAGGACAGTAGCGGGGCCTACAATGAGCAGTTCTTC.

This clone has just a few counts. The rearrangement links TRBV29-1 to TRBJ2-7; TRBD1 aligns across 7 bases. This CDR3 contains 13 residues. V lost 4 bases to trimming and J lost 6 bases; unmatched junction nucleotides: 9. Germline lookup yields CDR1 SQVTM and CDR2 ANQGSEA. In nucleotides, the CDR3 is TGCAGCGTTGCTCTGACAGGGAACGGCGAGCAGTACTTC. Protein sequence: CSVALTGNGEQYF.

This sequence joins TRBV18 and TRBJ2-7, with D possibly matching TRBD1 (7 bases). V dropped 3 bases and J dropped 1 base, with 13 bases sitting between them. The CDR3 has 15 amino acids. Germline V CDR1 and CDR2: KGHSH, LQKENI. The CDR3 loop reads CASSPTQGTSYEQYF. CDR3 sequence (DNA): TGTGCCAGCTCACCGACACAGGGGACTTCCTACGAGCAGTACTTC.

V gene TRBV7-1 combines with J gene TRBJ2-5; D gene unclear. TRBV7-1 is an ORF for which the function is uncertain. V was pared by 4 bases and J by 5 bases, with 14 bases between. This CDR3 spans 14 amino acids. This CDR3 reads CASSLGSSTETQYF. As DNA, the CDR3 is TGTGCCAGCAGCTTAGGGTCTTCCACGGAGACCCAGTACTTC.